This T cell receptor beta chain emerged from a study of persistence of HIV-infected CD4 T cells. This nonspecific control used anti-CD3/anti-CD28 bead stimulation of CD4+ T cells. CD4+ T cells upregulating both CD40 ligand and CD69 were sorted as responding cells. Undetectable plasma HIV-1 RNA below 50 copies/mL lasted at least 4 years. This was the immunoSEQ version 4 assay in survey mode. Using immunoSEQ multiplex PCR, the repertoire was profiled, and TCRdb retains in-frame clones only, with some absent. Here the sample spans 40,000 or so clones, about 88% being singletons. Regarding this clone: What it binds is unknown.

This CDR3 contains 15 residues. Looked up from germline, CDR1 is SNHLY and CDR2 is FYNNEI. Trimming at V came to 7 bases and at J to 4 bases, leaving 10 bases not matched to a gene. The sample here was CD4+ T cells sorted from PBMCs after 18-hour stimulation, taken from a patient who received antiretroviral therapy. The sequence derives from an adult woman with HIV who was CMV-seropositive. The genes are TRBV2 and TRBJ2-5, with 9 bases aligning to TRBD1. The CDR3 is CASTLTGGIVETQYF. As DNA, the CDR3 is TGTGCCAGCACCCTGACAGGGGGTATAGTAGAGACCCAGTACTTC.